A single sample gave rise to the 21 T cell receptor beta chains below, sequenced in a study of cytomegalovirus exposure and HLA in healthy donors. Vbeta (60) and Jbeta (13) primers were used in the PCR. Clones were read by immunoSEQ multiplex PCR, and TCRdb kept only the in-frame ones, dropping some. The sample lists 150,000 to 200,000 clones, roughly four fifths seen once, with more than 1.5% in the top ten. Sequencing input: PBMCs. These receptors were collected from a man aged 45-65 years in good health and CMV-seronegative.

The chain carries TRBV21-1 and TRBJ1-1. TRBV21-1 is classified as a pseudogene. This CDR3 has 12 amino acids. The CDR3 DNA reads TGTGCCAGCTCTGGAGCGGACACTGAAGCTTTCTTT. Translating it yields CASSGADTEAFF.

The rearrangement uses TRBV7-9 and TRBJ2-2; TRBD1 aligns across 12 bases. Germline values: CDR1 SEHNR, CDR2 FQNEAQ (reference sequence). With 10 bases clipped from V and 1 base from J, the junction kept 7 bases outside the gene matches. The CDR3 covers 16 residues. The CDR3 loop is CAMGTGGDRNTGELFF. The DNA for the CDR3 is TGTGCCATGGGGACAGGGGGCGATAGGAACACCGGGGAGCTGTTTTTT.

The chain recombines TRBV7-2 with TRBJ2-4; 10 nucleotides match TRBD1. Germline values: CDR1 SGHTA, CDR2 FQGNSA. This CDR3 contains 14 residues. The J segment lost 7 bases and the V segment lost 6 bases, leaving 6 bases of the junction unmatched. CDR3 loop: CASRPGQGGNIQYF. The CDR3 region has the DNA TGTGCCAGCAGACCCGGACAGGGGGGGAACATTCAGTACTTC.

This CDR3 is CASSVEGNRGPGNTIYF. The CDR3 nucleotides read TGTGCCAGCAGCGTAGAAGGTAACAGGGGTCCTGGAAACACCATATATTTT. The chain links TRBV9 to TRBJ1-3; 7 positions agree with TRBD1. The germline V gene has CDR1 SGDLS and CDR2 YYNGEE. This CDR3 region has 17 residues. V dropped 0 bases and J dropped 2; count of bases not matched to a gene: 8.

This clone has a handful of counts. The chain combines TRBV5-1 with TRBJ1-6; no firm D call. The CDR3 spans 15 residues. Germline loops: CDR1 SGHRS, CDR2 YFSETQ. V was cut by 0 bases and J by 6 bases, with 10 bases left in between. The CDR3 sequence is CASSLGGDPNSPLHF. The CDR3 DNA follows: TGCGCCAGCAGCTTGGGCGGAGATCCTAATTCACCCCTCCACTTT.

CDR3 sequence (DNA): TGTGCCAGCAGCCTGGGATCAGGTTCTCCTATCTACGAGCAGTACTTC. It is translated as CASSLGSGSPIYEQYF. The chain links TRBV5-8 to TRBJ2-7, with D unresolved. Looked up from germline, CDR1 is SGHTS and CDR2 is YDEGEE. The CDR3 runs 16 residues. The V and J ends lost 4 bases and 3 bases respectively, with 20 bases between them.

The gene calls are TRBV27 and TRBJ2-2, with 8 bases identical to TRBD2. CDR3 length: 15 amino acids. The ends lost 8 bases at V and 4 bases at J; junction bases unmatched: 9. Germline V gene sequence: CDR1 MNHEY, CDR2 SMNVEV (reference sequence). The CDR3 bases are TGTGCCAGCGCGACGGGGGGGGGCGGCACCGGGGAGCTGTTTTTT. This translates into CASATGGGGTGELFF.

The V call is TRBV9, the J call TRBJ2-1, with D possibly matching TRBD2 (6 bases). This CDR3 is 16 amino acids long. Trimming removed 0 bases at V and 4 bases at J, with 14 bases between. The germline CDR1 and CDR2 sequences are SGDLS and YYNGEE. The CDR3: CASSVATSRAYNEQFF. CDR3 in DNA: TGTGCCAGCAGCGTAGCTACTAGCCGGGCTTACAATGAGCAGTTCTTC. The full variable domain, its missing parts supplied by reference TRBV9 and TRBJ2-1, is DSGVTQTPKHLITATGQRVTLRCSPRSGDLSVYWYQQSLDQGLQFLIQYYNGEERAKGNILERFSAQQFPDLHSELNLSSLELGDSALYFCASSVATSRAYNEQFFGPGTRLTVL.

This chain connects TRBV5-5 to TRBJ2-5; 7 nucleotides agree with TRBD1. The V gene's germline CDR1 is SGHKS and CDR2 YYEKEE (reference sequence). J was trimmed by 5 bases and V by 4 bases; bases with no gene match: 2. The CDR3 is 12 residues long. CDR3 in amino acids: CASSVTGETQYF. CDR3 nucleotide sequence: TGTGCCAGCAGCGTGACAGGGGAGACCCAGTACTTC.

The chain couples TRBV19 to TRBJ2-2; D is uncertain. V lost 5 bases and J 6 bases, leaving 7 bases between the germline ends. The germline V gene encodes CDR1 LNHDA and CDR2 SQIVND (reference sequence). This CDR3 spans 12 amino acids. In nucleotides, the CDR3 is TGTGCCAGTAGTCTGGGCGCCGGGGAGCTGTTTTTT. This encodes CASSLGAGELFF.

The J gene is TRBJ1-4, the V gene TRBV5-1; possibly TRBD1 for D (5 bases). Between the trimmed V and J ends, which lost 0 bases and 4 bases, there was a span of 10 bases. Germline V CDR1 and CDR2: SGHRS, YFSETQ. CDR3 length: 15 residues. The CDR3 coding sequence is TGCGCCAGCAGCTTGGGCGGGGCAAGTAATGAAAAACTGTTTTTT. Amino acids: CASSLGGASNEKLFF.

V is TRBV4-1 and J is TRBJ2-1; 16 nucleotides line up with TRBD2. Germline loops: CDR1 MGHRA, CDR2 YSYEKL. The CDR3 length is 19 residues. The junction had 8 bases not matched to a gene; V was cut back by 3 bases and J by 3 bases. As DNA, the CDR3 is TGCGCCAGCAGCCACCCGGGACTAGCGGGGGGGCCCGTCTACAATGAGCAGTTCTTC. Protein: CASSHPGLAGGPVYNEQFF.

This clone was counted a single time. The chain carries TRBV30 and TRBJ2-2; D may be TRBD2 (7 bases). CDR1 and CDR2 from the germline V gene are GTSNPN and SVGIG (reference sequence). The CDR3 has 14 amino acids. Trimming removed 8 bases from V and 4 bases from J, with 17 bases in between. CDR3 in amino acids: CARKAGHVTGELFF. Written as DNA, the CDR3 is TGTGCCCGGAAAGCGGGACACGTCACCGGGGAGCTGTTTTTT.

A note on this clone: The junction shows a germline mismatch at one end, possibly a read error. Other DNA sequences in this specimen translate into the identical CDR3. V usage is TRBV7-2 and J usage is TRBJ2-2; maybe TRBD1 (5 bases). CDR1 and CDR2 (germline): SGHTA, FQGNSA. The CDR3 spans 14 residues. CDR3 bases: TGTGCCAGCAGTTTAGACAGGAACACCGGGGAGCTGTTTTTT. The encoded protein is CASSLDRNTGELFF.

The J gene is TRBJ1-2, the V gene TRBV19; 10 nucleotides align to TRBD1. Losses at the gene ends were 7 bases for V and 7 bases for J; bases not matched to a gene: 6. Per the germline V gene, CDR1 is LNHDA and CDR2 is SQIVND (reference sequence). The CDR3 totals 13 residues. The CDR3 here is CASIPDRGSGYTF. The CDR3 DNA reads as TGTGCCAGTATTCCGGACAGGGGGAGTGGCTACACCTTC.

V is TRBV6-6 and J is TRBJ2-2; tentatively, D is TRBD2 (5 bases). The CDR3 covers 15 residues. Germline values: CDR1 MNHNY, CDR2 SVGAGI (reference sequence). The DNA for the CDR3 is TGTCCTCCTCCGGCCACTAGGTCTATCCCCGGGGAGCTGTTTTTT. This codes for CPPPATRSIPGELFF.

The sample holds one count of this clone. The chain has TRBV19 and TRBJ1-4; tentative D call: TRBD1 (6 bases). Trimming cost V 4 bases and J 8 bases, with 20 bases left between them. Germline CDR1 and CDR2: LNHDA and SQIVND (reference sequence). The CDR3 has 16 residues. The DNA of the CDR3 is TGTGCCAGTAGTACCCGAGGGGCCGGTGGGGGCGAAAAACTGTTTTTT. Encoded protein: CASSTRGAGGGEKLFF.

CDR3 residues: CASSLWGGNGYTF. The CDR3 nucleotides read TGTGCCAGCAGTTTATGGGGAGGGAATGGCTACACCTTC. The chain employs TRBV28 and TRBJ1-2; D not resolved. Trimming removed 0 bases from V and 6 bases from J, with 8 bases in between. The CDR3 totals 13 residues. Germline lookup yields CDR1 MDHEN and CDR2 SYDVKM.

This clone occurred a few times. The chain joins TRBV7-6 to TRBJ1-1; D not resolved. This CDR3 region has 16 residues. V shed 1 base and J shed 1 base, with 13 bases lying between them. Germline V gene data show CDR1 as SGHVS and CDR2 as FNYEAQ. This CDR3 is CASSLVGVGSNTEAFF. CDR3 DNA sequence: TGTGCCAGCAGCTTAGTCGGGGTAGGATCGAACACTGAAGCTTTCTTT.

V usage is TRBV7-2 and J usage is TRBJ2-3, with 7 bases lining up with TRBD2. This CDR3 is built from 17 residues. V shed 2 bases and J 2 bases; nucleotides not matched to a gene: 10. Germline CDR1 and CDR2: SGHTA and FQGNSA. The CDR3 nucleotides read TGTGCCAGCAGCTTAATGGTTCGGCTAGCGGCCACAGATACGCAGTATTTT. Translating gives CASSLMVRLAATDTQYF.

The V gene is TRBV7-3, the J gene TRBJ2-2; D is perhaps TRBD2 (6 bases). The CDR3 extends over 13 amino acids. Germline values: CDR1 SGHTA, CDR2 FQGTGA. Trimming took off 2 bases at V and 6 bases at J, with 7 bases between the two ends. For the CDR3, the DNA is TGTGCCAGCAGCTTATGGGAGGCCGGGGAGCTGTTTTTT. Amino acids: CASSLWEAGELFF.